The rows below give T cell receptor beta chains drawn from one sample of a study of blood T cell repertoires in COVID-19. Profiling relied on immunoSEQ multiplex PCR, and the TCRdb table lists in-frame clones only, not all of them. The sample lists around 300,000 clones, 70% to 90% occurring once. The sample was peripheral blood. The receptors come from a human donor in a cohort sampled during active COVID-19. CDR3s include the opening cysteine and the closing phenylalanine or tryptophan. D genes are given only for firm matches. Not all rows give a size; the values are once, few, many and, for expanded clones, a class.

cdr3_nt cdr3_aa d_call clone_size j_call v_call
TGCGCCAGCAGCTTGAAGGGGATGGATAATCAGCCCCAGCATTTT CASSLKGMDNQPQHF . . TRBJ1-5 TRBV5-1
TGCGCCAGCAGCCCTAGGACAGACGGCCAAGAGACCCAGTACTTC CASSPRTDGQETQYF . . TRBJ2-5 TRBV4-1
TGTGCCAGCAGAGGAGGGCTGCGGGCTTTCTTT CASRGGLRAFF . . TRBJ1-1 TRBV2
TGTGCCAGCAGCTTAGAAGGGGGTAACACCTACGAGCAGTACTTC CASSLEGGNTYEQYF . . TRBJ2-7 TRBV7-8
TGTGCCAGCAGCCAAGATTCCGCGACAGGGGCGTACGGCCGCTATGGCTACACCTTC CASSQDSATGAYGRYGYTF TRBD1 . TRBJ1-2 TRBV14
TGTGCCAGCAGCCGAAGCGGGGGGCAGGAAGGCTACACCTTC CASSRSGGQEGYTF . . TRBJ1-2 TRBV7-9
TGTGCCAGCAGCTATTATACAGGGAGCGTCCTGACTTTC CASSYYTGSVLTF . . TRBJ2-6 TRBV3-1/TRBV3-2
TGTGCCAGCAGCACCCGACGGGGAGGAGGGTCCGAGCAGTACTTC CASSTRRGGGSEQYF . few TRBJ2-7 TRBV11-1
TGTGCCACCAGTGATTCCTCGGGTAGGAGCTCCTACGAGCAGTACTTC CATSDSSGRSSYEQYF . . TRBJ2-7 TRBV24-1
TGTGCCAGCTCACCACTAACGGGGAGTAGAAACACCATATATTTT CASSPLTGSRNTIYF . once TRBJ1-3 TRBV18
TGTGCCAGCAGTCCCCAGGGAAAACAATTAACTTACTATGGCTACACCTTC CASSPQGKQLTYYGYTF . . TRBJ1-2 TRBV27
TGTGCCAGCAGCCTGGGTAGCAGCTACACCTTC CASSLGSSYTF . once TRBJ1-2 TRBV5-8
TGTGCCAGCAGCTTAGCGGGAACCGTCCGAGGGACTGAAGCTTTCTTT CASSLAGTVRGTEAFF . . TRBJ1-1 TRBV7-2
TGTGCCAGTAGACAGGGGACGGCCAAAAACATTCAGTACTTC CASRQGTAKNIQYF TRBD1 . TRBJ2-4 TRBV19
TGTGCCTGGAGTCACCCAGCGGCCCGGGGTCCGTATTTT CAWSHPAARGPYF . . TRBJ2-3 TRBV30
TGTGCCAGCCGGGTAGCCGACAATGAGCAGTTCTTC CASRVADNEQFF . . TRBJ2-1 TRBV6-5
TGCACCAGCAGCCAAGAGGGACTAGCGGGGGGCCAACCTTGGGATGAGCAGTTCTTC CTSSQEGLAGGQPWDEQFF . . TRBJ2-1 TRBV1
TGTGCCAGCAGCTTATTGCGGGGGACAGATACGCAGTATTTT CASSLLRGTDTQYF TRBD2 . TRBJ2-3 TRBV7-9
TGTGCCAGTACCGCGAGACCGGGGACAGGGGGTATGGACACCATATATTTT CASTARPGTGGMDTIYF TRBD1 once TRBJ1-3 TRBV19
TGTGCCATCAGTGACCCGAGCAACACCATATATTTT CAISDPSNTIYF . . TRBJ1-3 TRBV10-3
TGTGCCAGCAGTTACGGGGGCAGAACTACCTACGAGCAGTACTTC CASSYGGRTTYEQYF . . TRBJ2-7 TRBV6-6
TGCAGCGTTCCCGGACAGTATAACACCGGGGAGCTGTTTTTT CSVPGQYNTGELFF . . TRBJ2-2 TRBV29-1
TGCGCCAGCAGCCTCTTTGGACAGCGCACCTACGAGCAGTACTTC CASSLFGQRTYEQYF . . TRBJ2-7 TRBV4-1
TGTGCCAGCAGCTTGCGGGGACAGGTCCATAGCAATCAGCCCCAGCATTTT CASSLRGQVHSNQPQHF TRBD1 . TRBJ1-5 TRBV5-6
TGTGCCAGCAGCCCACAGGGTAACGCGTTAGGCTACAATGAGCAGTTCTTC CASSPQGNALGYNEQFF . . TRBJ2-1 TRBV7-6
TGTGCCAGCAGCTTTCGACAGGGGAGCCACACCGGGGAGCTGTTTTTT CASSFRQGSHTGELFF TRBD1 few TRBJ2-2 TRBV7-9
TGTGCCAGCAGCTTTTCCTCGGGTTTACTCTACGAGCAGTACTTC CASSFSSGLLYEQYF . . TRBJ2-7 TRBV11-3
TGCGCCAGCAGCCCAAACCCCAGTAAATTAAACGAGCAGTACTTC CASSPNPSKLNEQYF . . TRBJ2-7 TRBV4-1
TGTGCCAGCAGTTACTCCGGAGCCCAAGGCTACACCTTC CASSYSGAQGYTF . few TRBJ1-2 TRBV6-2/TRBV6-3
TGTGCCAGCCAGGACAGGGGGCTGATTGAAGCTTTCTTT CASQDRGLIEAFF TRBD1 . TRBJ1-1 TRBV2
TGTGCCAGCAGCCTAGGGACACTGGATCAGCCCCAGCATTTT CASSLGTLDQPQHF . . TRBJ1-5 TRBV3-1/TRBV3-2
TGTGCCAGCAGCCCCGGGACAGGGGTGACTGAAGCTTTCTTT CASSPGTGVTEAFF TRBD1 once TRBJ1-1 TRBV6-5
TGTGCCACCCAAATCCTCGGGGACTCCTACGAGCAGTACTTC CATQILGDSYEQYF . . TRBJ2-7 TRBV6-6
TGTGCCAGCAGCCAAGTGGGCACTAGCGGGGCTACTGAGCAGTTCTTC CASSQVGTSGATEQFF TRBD2 . TRBJ2-1 TRBV4-2
TGTGCCAGCAGGGATGACAGTAGCAATCAGCCCCAGCATTTT CASRDDSSNQPQHF . . TRBJ1-5 TRBV6-5
TGTGCCAGCAGTTTCGGTCAGGGGACTGAAGCTTTCTTT CASSFGQGTEAFF . . TRBJ1-1 TRBV5-6
TGCAGTGCTAGAGGATACTATGAGCAGTTCTTC CSARGYYEQFF . . TRBJ2-1 TRBV20-1
TGTGCCACCAGTGACGGGACAGGGGCCGGGGAGCTGTTTTTT CATSDGTGAGELFF TRBD1 once TRBJ2-2 TRBV24-1
TGCGCCAGCAGCCCACAGGGGAGCGAGCAGTACTTC CASSPQGSEQYF TRBD1 . TRBJ2-7 TRBV5-1
TGTGCCAGCAGCCCCAGACTAGCGGGGCGCTACAATGAGCAGTTCTTC CASSPRLAGRYNEQFF TRBD2 . TRBJ2-1 TRBV4-2
TGTGCCAGCAGTGAATACCGAGGGGGCTCCTACGAGCAGTACTTC CASSEYRGGSYEQYF . few TRBJ2-7 TRBV25-1
TGTGCCAGCAGCTCCGGGGAGCCCAACACCGGGGAGCTGTTTTTT CASSSGEPNTGELFF . . TRBJ2-2 TRBV5-4
TGTGCTAGTGGTTTCAACGAGCAGTACTTC CASGFNEQYF . . TRBJ2-7 TRBV12-5
TGTGCCTCTGGGGGGAGCTCCTATAATTCACCCCTCCACTTT CASGGSSYNSPLHF . . TRBJ1-6 TRBV30
TGTGCCATCGGGACATTGAACACCGGGGAGCTGTTTTTT CAIGTLNTGELFF . . TRBJ2-2 TRBV19
TGTGCCACCAACCACCGGGACAGCTCCTATAATTCACCCCTCCACTTT CATNHRDSSYNSPLHF TRBD1 . TRBJ1-6 TRBV24-1
TGTGCCAGCACCCACGGGACAGGGTGGGATACTGAAGCTTTCTTT CASTHGTGWDTEAFF TRBD1 . TRBJ1-1 TRBV6-5
TGTGCCTGGAGTCTAGGGGCAACTAATGAAAAACTGTTTTTT CAWSLGATNEKLFF . . TRBJ1-4 TRBV30
TGTGCCAGTAGTATGCTTGACAGTTGGTCTGGGGCCAACGTCCTGACTTTC CASSMLDSWSGANVLTF . once TRBJ2-6 TRBV19
TGTGCCAGCAGTGAAAAAGGGATCGCGGCGGGCCAGCCCCAGCATTTT CASSEKGIAAGQPQHF . . TRBJ1-5 TRBV2
TGCGCCAGCAGCCAAGAGTCCAGGCTGTACACTGAAGCTTTCTTT CASSQESRLYTEAFF . . TRBJ1-1 TRBV4-1